The TCR beta chain under discussion was sequenced for a study of cytomegalovirus exposure and HLA in healthy donors. Findings and caveats of the study: By a later analysis, the bulk of CMV-associated TCR beta chains appeared HLA-restricted.

Use of 60 Vbeta and 13 Jbeta primers characterized the PCR. The assay was immunoSEQ multiplex PCR, and TCRdb's table has in-frame clones only and misses some. The sample carries 150,000 to 200,000 clones, around 88% recorded once. In germline, CDR1 is MNHEY, CDR2 SMNVEV (reference sequence). V lost 3 bases to trimming and J lost 2 bases, with 7 bases between them. The CDR3 has 13 residues. Note on this clone: Its antigen is unknown. Other nucleotide sequences from this sample produce the same CDR3.

This receptor was taken from a woman younger than 35 in good health and CMV-seronegative. The chain recombines TRBV27 with TRBJ1-2, with a possible D match to TRBD1 (6 bases). The sequenced sample consisted of PBMCs. CDR3 nucleotide sequence: TGTGCCAGCAGTTTTCAGGGGAACTATGGCTACACCTTC. It specifies CASSFQGNYGYTF.